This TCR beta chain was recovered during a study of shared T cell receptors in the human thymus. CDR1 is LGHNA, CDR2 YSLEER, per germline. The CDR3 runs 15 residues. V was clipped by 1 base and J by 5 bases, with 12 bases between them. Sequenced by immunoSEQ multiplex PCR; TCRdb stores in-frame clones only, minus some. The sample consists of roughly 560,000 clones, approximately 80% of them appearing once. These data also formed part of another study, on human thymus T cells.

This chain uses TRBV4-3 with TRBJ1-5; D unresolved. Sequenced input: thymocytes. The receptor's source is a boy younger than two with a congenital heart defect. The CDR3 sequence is CASSQGRSRDQPQHF. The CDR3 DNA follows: TGCGCCAGCAGCCAAGGGAGGTCCAGAGATCAGCCCCAGCATTTT.